The 15 T cell receptor beta chains given below trace back to one sample, sequenced in a study of T cells in localized non-small cell lung cancer. Method: immunoSEQ multiplex PCR; TCRdb's copy keeps in-frame clones and lacks some. In the table there are around 25,000 clones, roughly 90% of which are singletons. The material was peripheral blood, obtained before any cancer treatment. The receptors originated from a man aged 40 to 70 with stage III squamous cell lung carcinoma.

The chain couples TRBV9 to TRBJ2-2, with 7 nucleotides matching TRBD2. The germline V gene encodes CDR1 SGDLS and CDR2 YYNGEE. Trimming removed 0 bases from V and 8 bases from J; junction bases left unmatched: 7. The CDR3 has 15 residues. CDR3 protein: CASSVERTSGGELFF. As DNA, the CDR3 is TGTGCCAGCAGCGTAGAAAGGACTAGTGGTGGGGAGCTGTTTTTT.

The rearrangement joins TRBV9 to TRBJ2-2; D is undetermined. The germline V gene has CDR1 SGDLS and CDR2 YYNGEE. Trimming removed 5 bases from V and 4 bases from J, with 9 bases in between. CDR3 length: 13 amino acids. CDR3 residues: CASSTEVTGELFF. The CDR3 region has the DNA TGTGCCAGCAGTACAGAGGTCACCGGGGAGCTGTTTTTT.

This clone was observed once. The chain joins TRBV27 to TRBJ2-7, with 9 bases fitting TRBD1. Germline loops: CDR1 MNHEY, CDR2 SMNVEV (reference sequence). Trimming at V came to 5 bases and at J to 2 bases, leaving 1 base not matched to a gene. CDR3 size: 13 residues. This CDR3 reads CASSRTGAYEQYF. The CDR3 region has the DNA TGTGCCAGCAGTCGGACAGGGGCCTACGAGCAGTACTTC.

This clone was found a few times. This sequence joins TRBV5-1 and TRBJ2-3, with D perhaps assigned TRBD1 or TRBD2 (6 bases each). With 0 bases removed from V and 6 bases from J, the gap between germline ends came to 11 bases. The length of the CDR3 is 14 residues. The germline V gene encodes CDR1 SGHRS and CDR2 YFSETQ. This CDR3 is CASSLARGGDTQYF. Written as DNA, the CDR3 is TGCGCCAGCAGCTTGGCCAGAGGGGGGGATACGCAGTATTTT. The full variable domain, its missing parts supplied by reference TRBV5-1 and TRBJ2-3, is KAGVTQTPRYLIKTRGQQVTLSCSPISGHRSVSWYQQTPGQGLQFLFEYFSETQRNKGNFPGRFSGRQFSNSRSEMNVSTLELGDSALYLCASSLARGGDTQYFGPGTRLTVL.

The V and J genes are TRBV29-1 and TRBJ1-1; unclear D gene. This CDR3 region has 14 residues. Per germline, CDR1 SQVTM and CDR2 ANQGSEA. V lost 4 bases and J lost 1, with 13 bases in between. CDR3 bases: TGCAGCGTTGTGGGTCCAGGCGGGAACACTGAAGCTTTCTTT. Protein sequence: CSVVGPGGNTEAFF.

This clone appeared once. This chain connects TRBV28 to TRBJ1-1, with D possibly matching TRBD1 (6 bases). The CDR3 runs to 12 residues. The ends were cut back, 9 bases at V and 7 bases at J, with 15 bases in the middle. Germline CDR1 reads MDHEN; CDR2 reads SYDVKM. CDR3: CASREGGGEAFF. CDR3 nucleotide sequence: TGTGCCAGTCGAGAAGGGGGAGGTGAAGCTTTCTTT.

The rearrangement joins TRBV5-1 to TRBJ2-7, with 9 bases aligning to TRBD1. The CDR3 totals 14 residues. Trimming removed 0 bases from V and 5 bases from J; junction bases left unmatched: 3. The germline CDR1 and CDR2 sequences are SGHRS and YFSETQ. CDR3 in DNA: TGCGCCAGCAGCTTGGGACAGGGGGACGACGAGCAGTACTTC. Its translation: CASSLGQGDDEQYF. Full variable domain (rest looked up from reference TRBV5-1 and TRBJ2-7): KAGVTQTPRYLIKTRGQQVTLSCSPISGHRSVSWYQQTPGQGLQFLFEYFSETQRNKGNFPGRFSGRQFSNSRSEMNVSTLELGDSALYLCASSLGQGDDEQYFGPGTRLTVT.

This chain connects TRBV6-6 to TRBJ1-2; the D gene is possibly TRBD1 (6 bases). CDR3 length equals 14 residues. Germline V gene sequence: CDR1 MNHNY, CDR2 SVGAGI (reference sequence). Trimming removed 2 bases at V and 4 bases at J, with 11 bases between. The CDR3: CASSYDGGPYGYTF. The CDR3 bases are TGTGCCAGCAGTTACGATGGGGGGCCCTATGGCTACACCTTC.

The chain links TRBV27 to TRBJ2-2, with D perhaps TRBD2 (6 bases). Germline assignment: CDR1 MNHEY and CDR2 SMNVEV (reference sequence). The CDR3 has 15 residues. Trimming took off 5 bases at V and 4 bases at J, with 14 bases between the two ends. The CDR3 DNA follows: TGTGCCAGCAGTGGGACCATGGGAGGCACCGGGGAGCTGTTTTTT. Amino acids: CASSGTMGGTGELFF.

The CDR3 region has the DNA TGTGCCATCAGTGTCCGAGAGAACACTGAAGCTTTCTTT. Translated, it gives CAISVRENTEAFF. This sequence joins TRBV10-3 and TRBJ1-1; no clear D gene. Germline-derived CDR1 and CDR2 are ENHRY and SYGVKD. This CDR3 is 13 amino acids long. Trimming shortened V by 4 bases and J by 1 base, and 7 bases separated the two germline ends.

The rearrangement links TRBV28 to TRBJ1-1; TRBD1 might be the D (6 bases). The germline gives CDR1 MDHEN, CDR2 SYDVKM. The V end was cut by 10 bases, the J end by 1 base, with 13 bases between. The CDR3 sequence is 13 residues long. In nucleotides, the CDR3 is TGTGCCACCCAATGGGGGGCGAACACTGAAGCTTTCTTT. This sequence encodes CATQWGANTEAFF.

CDR3 amino acids: CASRPRAGEETQYF. The DNA of the CDR3 is TGTGCCAGCAGGCCCAGGGCGGGAGAAGAGACCCAGTACTTC. This chain uses TRBV5-4 with TRBJ2-5; 7 bases agree with TRBD2. There are 14 residues in the CDR3. The germline V gene has CDR1 SGHNT and CDR2 YYREEE (reference sequence). With 5 bases clipped from V and 3 bases from J, the junction kept 7 bases outside the gene matches. The full variable domain, completed using reference TRBV5-4 and TRBJ2-5, is ETGVTQSPTHLIKTRGQQVTLRCSSQSGHNTVSWYQQALGQGPQFIFQYYREEENGRGNFPPRFSGLQFPNYSSELNVNALELDDSALYLCASRPRAGEETQYFGPGTRLLVL.

The genes are TRBV6-1 and TRBJ2-7; no clear D. Germline assignment: CDR1 MNHNS and CDR2 SASEGT. The V end lost 7 bases, the J end lost 2 bases, and 12 bases lay between the germline ends. The CDR3 contains 13 residues. The CDR3 here is CASTQAHPYEQYF. For the CDR3, the DNA is TGTGCCAGCACTCAAGCCCACCCCTACGAGCAGTACTTC.

The chain uses TRBV9 and TRBJ1-2; D is perhaps TRBD1 (6 bases). The CDR3 covers 16 residues. Trimming removed 4 bases from V and 2 bases from J, with 18 bases in between. From germline, CDR1 is SGDLS and CDR2 YYNGEE. As DNA, the CDR3 is TGTGCCAGCAGCTCCACCGGGGGCAGGTTAAACTATGGCTACACCTTC. Amino acids: CASSSTGGRLNYGYTF.

The rearrangement joins TRBV7-6 to TRBJ2-1; D unclear. There are 14 residues in the CDR3. Trimming took off 4 bases at V and 4 bases at J, with 11 bases between the two ends. Germline-derived CDR1 and CDR2 are SGHVS and FNYEAQ. DNA of the CDR3: TGTGCCAGCAGCTCCCATCCTACATACAATGAGCAGTTCTTC. Residues: CASSSHPTYNEQFF.